These T cell receptor beta chains were read from a single sample in a study of CD8+ T cells in alopecia areata. Using immunoSEQ multiplex PCR, the repertoire was profiled, and TCRdb retains in-frame clones only, with some absent. The data contain 200,000 to 250,000 clones, 64% of them singletons. The sequenced sample was CD4+ T cells sorted from blood, obtained at week 4, from a patient treated with tofacitinib. The receptors derive from a human donor with alopecia areata. CDR3s include the opening cysteine and the closing phenylalanine or tryptophan. Each record gives: J gene, clone size, V gene, D gene, CDR3 DNA, CDR3 protein. D genes are given only for firm matches. Expanded clones get a size class; other rows say once, few or many, or leave the size out.

j_gene: TRBJ1-1; abundance: .; v_gene: TRBV6-6; d_gene: TRBD1; CDR3nt: TGTGCCAGCATAGACAGGGGGCGAAGGGCTTTCTTT; CDR3aa: CASIDRGRRAFF
j_gene: TRBJ2-3; abundance: few; v_gene: TRBV7-9; d_gene: .; CDR3nt: TGTGCCAGCAGTAGTCGGGTCACGGATACGCAGTATTTT; CDR3aa: CASSSRVTDTQYF
j_gene: TRBJ2-7; abundance: .; v_gene: TRBV10-3; d_gene: .; CDR3nt: TGTGCCATCAGTGAAACTACAGGTCCTGCCTACGAGCAGTACTTC; CDR3aa: CAISETTGPAYEQYF
j_gene: TRBJ1-2; abundance: .; v_gene: TRBV7-2; d_gene: .; CDR3nt: TGTGCCAGCAGCTTAGTCGGGGGGCTTAACTATGGCTACACCTTC; CDR3aa: CASSLVGGLNYGYTF
j_gene: TRBJ2-2; abundance: few; v_gene: TRBV28; d_gene: .; CDR3nt: TGTGCCAGCAGTTCCCACTCGTTAGGGCCGACCGGGGAGCTGTTTTTT; CDR3aa: CASSSHSLGPTGELFF
j_gene: TRBJ1-1; abundance: .; v_gene: TRBV5-6; d_gene: .; CDR3nt: TGTGCCAGCAGCTTGAAGCCCCCCAGGGTCACTGAAGCTTTCTTT; CDR3aa: CASSLKPPRVTEAFF
j_gene: TRBJ1-5; abundance: few; v_gene: TRBV10-3; d_gene: TRBD1; CDR3nt: TGTGCCATCTGGACAGGGTGGGCCAATCAGCCCCAGCATTTT; CDR3aa: CAIWTGWANQPQHF
j_gene: TRBJ1-6; abundance: .; v_gene: TRBV2; d_gene: .; CDR3nt: TGTGCCAGCAGTGTCCCAGGGACGGGCTCACCCCTCCACTTT; CDR3aa: CASSVPGTGSPLHF
j_gene: TRBJ1-2; abundance: .; v_gene: TRBV30; d_gene: .; CDR3nt: TGTGCCGCGGGGGTGAGTGGAGGCTACACCTTC; CDR3aa: CAAGVSGGYTF
j_gene: TRBJ2-3; abundance: once; v_gene: TRBV5-6; d_gene: .; CDR3nt: TGTGCCAGCAGCTTGCCCAGGGGAGGAGATACGCAGTATTTT; CDR3aa: CASSLPRGGDTQYF
j_gene: TRBJ2-7; abundance: .; v_gene: TRBV4-3; d_gene: .; CDR3nt: TGCGCCAGCAGCCGCGATGTGGGGACCTACGAGCAGTACTTC; CDR3aa: CASSRDVGTYEQYF
j_gene: TRBJ2-3; abundance: .; v_gene: TRBV29-1; d_gene: TRBD2; CDR3nt: TGCAGCGTTGATTCCGCGGGGGGGAACACAGATACGCAGTATTTT; CDR3aa: CSVDSAGGNTDTQYF
j_gene: TRBJ2-7; abundance: .; v_gene: TRBV27; d_gene: .; CDR3nt: TGTGCCAGCAGAGAGCAGGGGGGACCCTACGAGCAGTACTTC; CDR3aa: CASREQGGPYEQYF
j_gene: TRBJ2-2; abundance: .; v_gene: TRBV7-2; d_gene: .; CDR3nt: TGTGCCAGCAGCTTAGATGACCGCGGGGAGCTGTTTTTT; CDR3aa: CASSLDDRGELFF
j_gene: TRBJ2-5; abundance: .; v_gene: TRBV13; d_gene: TRBD2; CDR3nt: TGTGCCAGCAGCCAGCGGGATGAGACCCAGTACTTC; CDR3aa: CASSQRDETQYF
j_gene: TRBJ1-6; abundance: few; v_gene: TRBV2; d_gene: .; CDR3nt: TGTGCCAGCAGCTACAGGAGGAAAACCAACTCACCCCTCCACTTT; CDR3aa: CASSYRRKTNSPLHF
j_gene: TRBJ2-1; abundance: .; v_gene: TRBV18; d_gene: .; CDR3nt: TGTGCCAGCTCGACCCCACGATGGAGGGGGTCTAATGAGCAGTTCTTC; CDR3aa: CASSTPRWRGSNEQFF
j_gene: TRBJ2-5; abundance: .; v_gene: TRBV5-1; d_gene: .; CDR3nt: TGCGCCAGCAGCTTGGGACTAGAAGGGGAGACCCAGTACTTC; CDR3aa: CASSLGLEGETQYF
j_gene: TRBJ2-4; abundance: .; v_gene: TRBV6-5; d_gene: .; CDR3nt: TGTGCCAGCAGTTACCGGAGTCTAGCCAAAAACATTCAGTACTTC; CDR3aa: CASSYRSLAKNIQYF
j_gene: TRBJ1-1; abundance: .; v_gene: TRBV20-1; d_gene: .; CDR3nt: TGCAGTGCTGGGGGAACGGGGCCTCACTTT; CDR3aa: CSAGGTGPHF
j_gene: TRBJ2-5; abundance: .; v_gene: TRBV4-2; d_gene: TRBD1; CDR3nt: TGTGCCAGCAGTCAGACAGGGATCCAAGAGACCCAGTACTTC; CDR3aa: CASSQTGIQETQYF
j_gene: TRBJ1-1; abundance: .; v_gene: TRBV7-2; d_gene: .; CDR3nt: TGTGCCAGCAGCGAGGGGCGGAACACTGAAGCTTTCTTT; CDR3aa: CASSEGRNTEAFF
j_gene: TRBJ1-5; abundance: .; v_gene: TRBV7-8; d_gene: .; CDR3nt: TGTGCCAGCAGCTCCCCGGGGGGTATGAGCAATCAGCCCCAGCATTTT; CDR3aa: CASSSPGGMSNQPQHF
j_gene: TRBJ2-2; abundance: .; v_gene: TRBV7-9; d_gene: .; CDR3nt: TGTGCCAGCAGCTCCGGCGCAACGGCCGGGGAGCTGTTTTTT; CDR3aa: CASSSGATAGELFF
j_gene: TRBJ2-1; abundance: .; v_gene: TRBV20-1; d_gene: .; CDR3nt: TGCAGTGCGTTACAGGGCAATGAGCAGTTCTTC; CDR3aa: CSALQGNEQFF
j_gene: TRBJ2-3; abundance: once; v_gene: TRBV7-2; d_gene: .; CDR3nt: TGTGCCAGCAGGTATCGCGGGGTCGGCACAGATACGCAGTATTTT; CDR3aa: CASRYRGVGTDTQYF
j_gene: TRBJ2-1; abundance: .; v_gene: TRBV21-1; d_gene: .; CDR3nt: TGTGCCAGCAGCAAAGAGGAGGCCCACAATGAGCAGTTCTTC; CDR3aa: CASSKEEAHNEQFF
j_gene: TRBJ1-2; abundance: .; v_gene: TRBV9; d_gene: .; CDR3nt: TGTGCCAGCAGCTCCCAGGGAACCCCTGGCTATGGCTACACCTTC; CDR3aa: CASSSQGTPGYGYTF
j_gene: TRBJ1-5; abundance: .; v_gene: TRBV12-5; d_gene: .; CDR3nt: TGTGCTAGTGGTCCCCCGGGGGGGGCAACCAATCAGCCCCAGCATTTT; CDR3aa: CASGPPGGATNQPQHF
j_gene: TRBJ2-3; abundance: .; v_gene: TRBV18; d_gene: TRBD2; CDR3nt: TGTGCCAGCTCACCACCGGGACTAAGCACAGATACGCAGTATTTT; CDR3aa: CASSPPGLSTDTQYF
j_gene: TRBJ2-2; abundance: .; v_gene: TRBV5-1; d_gene: TRBD1; CDR3nt: TGCGCCAGCAGCAGGGACAGTTCGAACACCGGGGAGCTGTTTTTT; CDR3aa: CASSRDSSNTGELFF
j_gene: TRBJ2-7; abundance: few; v_gene: TRBV1; d_gene: .; CDR3nt: TGCACCAGCAGCCCGCTGCCGGGGGGCTCTTTCTACGAGCAGTACTTC; CDR3aa: CTSSPLPGGSFYEQYF
j_gene: TRBJ2-2; abundance: .; v_gene: TRBV5-6; d_gene: TRBD1; CDR3nt: TGTGCCAGCAGCAGGGGACAGAGAAACACCGGGGAGCTGTTTTTT; CDR3aa: CASSRGQRNTGELFF
j_gene: TRBJ1-5; abundance: .; v_gene: TRBV5-1; d_gene: .; CDR3nt: TGCGCCAGCAGCTTGGATGGAGTCAATCAGCCCCAGCATTTT; CDR3aa: CASSLDGVNQPQHF
j_gene: TRBJ1-6; abundance: .; v_gene: TRBV7-9; d_gene: TRBD1; CDR3nt: TGTGCCAGCAGCTCGCCCGGGACAGGGCGTTCACCCCTCCACTTT; CDR3aa: CASSSPGTGRSPLHF
j_gene: TRBJ2-7; abundance: .; v_gene: TRBV29-1; d_gene: .; CDR3nt: TGCAGCGTTGGTAGCAAATTGAAGGGGAACGAGCAGTACTTC; CDR3aa: CSVGSKLKGNEQYF
j_gene: TRBJ2-5; abundance: .; v_gene: TRBV5-4; d_gene: .; CDR3nt: TGTGCCAGCAGCGACAGCGGGCAGCAAGAGACCCAGTACTTC; CDR3aa: CASSDSGQQETQYF
j_gene: TRBJ1-1; abundance: .; v_gene: TRBV29-1; d_gene: TRBD1; CDR3nt: TGCAGCGTGGCTGAGGGACAGGGGGCGCGAAAAGCTTTCTTT; CDR3aa: CSVAEGQGARKAFF
j_gene: TRBJ1-2; abundance: .; v_gene: TRBV9; d_gene: .; CDR3nt: TGTGCCAGCAGCGGACCAACCTACTATGGCTACACCTTC; CDR3aa: CASSGPTYYGYTF
j_gene: TRBJ1-3; abundance: .; v_gene: TRBV7-9; d_gene: .; CDR3nt: TGTGCCAGCAGCTTAGGAGGGGTCTCTGGAAACACCATATATTTT; CDR3aa: CASSLGGVSGNTIYF
j_gene: TRBJ1-1; abundance: .; v_gene: TRBV30; d_gene: .; CDR3nt: TGTGCCTGGAGTCCTCGGACGGGGGCTTTCTTT; CDR3aa: CAWSPRTGAFF